These 25 T cell receptor beta chains were sequenced from one sample in a study of technical replicates of blood from a handful of donors. Only in-frame clones appear in the TCRdb table, and some are missing; sequencing was by immunoSEQ multiplex PCR. This sample has some 70,000 clones, with roughly nine tenths found just once. Input material: PBMCs. These receptors all come from a human donor in good health. Some clones in this sample may be carry-over from other donors' samples.

Only one count was recorded for this clone. The V gene is TRBV10-3, the J gene TRBJ2-5; 11 bases match TRBD2. The CDR3 sequence is 15 residues long. V shed 4 bases and J 0 bases; nucleotides not matched to a gene: 1. The V gene's germline CDR1 is ENHRY and CDR2 SYGVKD. CDR3: CAISATSGNQETQYF. In DNA, the CDR3 is TGTGCCATCAGTGCGACTAGCGGGAACCAAGAGACCCAGTACTTC.

The J gene is TRBJ2-2, the V gene TRBV9; D is ambiguous. Germline CDR1 and CDR2: SGDLS and YYNGEE. V lost 4 bases and J 2 bases, leaving 15 bases between the germline ends. The CDR3 runs 16 residues. The CDR3 loop reads CASSSLRTTNTGELFF. The DNA of the CDR3 is TGTGCCAGCAGCAGTTTGCGAACGACAAACACCGGGGAGCTGTTTTTT.

This clone has only one observation. V is TRBV19 and J is TRBJ2-7, with 7 bases lining up with TRBD2. Germline CDR1 reads LNHDA; CDR2 reads SQIVND (reference sequence). V gave up 5 bases and J gave up 6 bases; unmatched junction bases: 10. CDR3 size: 14 residues. In nucleotides, the CDR3 is TGTGCCAGTAGTCCCCGGGAGGAAGCGAGCGAGCAGTACTTC. Its translation: CASSPREEASEQYF.

The chain is built from TRBV29-1 and TRBJ2-1, with a weak D call TRBD1 (5 bases). Per germline, CDR1 SQVTM and CDR2 ANQGSEA. The CDR3 runs to 13 residues. Trimming took off 7 bases at V and 8 bases at J, with 18 bases between the two ends. This chain's CDR3 is CSAPWGPSHEQFF. DNA of the CDR3: TGCAGCGCCCCATGGGGCCCCTCCCATGAGCAGTTCTTC.

This clone was detected only once. The chain has TRBV6-1 and TRBJ2-5, with 7 bases that match TRBD2. The CDR3 totals 17 residues. The V and J ends lost 4 bases and 5 bases, in that order; junction bases with no gene match: 16. The germline V gene encodes CDR1 MNHNS and CDR2 SASEGT. Written as DNA, the CDR3 is TGTGCCAGCAGTGCATTGGGTGTGGGGGAGGGCTGGGAGACCCAGTACTTC. Translated: CASSALGVGEGWETQYF.

The rearrangement uses TRBV5-1 and TRBJ1-2; 7 bases match TRBD1. V dropped 4 bases and J dropped 6; count of bases not matched to a gene: 3. The V gene's germline CDR1 is SGHRS and CDR2 YFSETQ. The CDR3 extends over 12 amino acids. DNA of the CDR3: TGCGCCAGCAGCCCCGACAGGGATGGCTACACCTTC. Residues: CASSPDRDGYTF.

The V and J genes are TRBV30 and TRBJ1-4; TRBD1 aligns across 8 bases. Germline V CDR1 and CDR2: GTSNPN, SVGIG (reference sequence). Trimming took 1 base from V and 8 from J; bases not matched to a gene: 9. CDR3 length: 15 residues. CDR3 sequence (DNA): TGTGCCTGGAGTGCCCTGACAGGGGTTTCAGAAAAACTGTTTTTT. This gives the protein CAWSALTGVSEKLFF. Full variable domain (outside the CDR3, taken from reference TRBV30 and TRBJ1-4): SQTIHQWPATLVQPVGSPLSLECTVEGTSNPNLYWYRQAAGRGLQLLFYSVGIGQISSEVPQNLSASRPQDRQFILSSKKLLLSDSGFYLCAWSALTGVSEKLFFGSGTQLSVL.

The chain is built from TRBV5-1 and TRBJ1-2, with no clear D. The CDR3 is made up of 13 amino acids. Germline V lookup: CDR1 SGHRS, CDR2 YFSETQ. V lost 1 base, J lost 2 bases, and 6 bases lay in between. As DNA, the CDR3 is TGCGCCAGCAGCTTGAGAGGGAACTATGGCTACACCTTC. This sequence encodes CASSLRGNYGYTF. Complete variable domain (other parts from reference TRBV5-1 and TRBJ1-2): KAGVTQTPRYLIKTRGQQVTLSCSPISGHRSVSWYQQTPGQGLQFLFEYFSETQRNKGNFPGRFSGRQFSNSRSEMNVSTLELGDSALYLCASSLRGNYGYTFGSGTRLTVV.

This rearrangement joins TRBV2 to TRBJ2-7; 8 nucleotides line up with TRBD2. CDR1 is SNHLY and CDR2 is FYNNEI in the germline V gene. The length of the CDR3 is 14 residues. V trimming: 8 bases; J trimming: 0 bases; junction bases outside the gene matches: 6. The CDR3: CASAGLANSYEQYF. The CDR3 nucleotides read TGTGCCAGCGCCGGACTAGCCAACTCCTACGAGCAGTACTTC.

V usage is TRBV12-5 and J usage is TRBJ1-1, with D possibly TRBD1 on 5 matching bases. Germline V gene sequence: CDR1 LGHNT, CDR2 FRNRAP. Between the trimmed V and J ends, which lost 1 base and 1 base, there was a span of 10 bases. This CDR3 has 15 amino acids. For the CDR3, the DNA is TGTGCTAGTGGTTTGGCACCGACAGAGAACACTGAAGCTTTCTTT. Amino acids: CASGLAPTENTEAFF.

The chain is built from TRBV6-5 and TRBJ2-1; 10 bases line up with TRBD2. The CDR3 has 16 residues. The V and J ends lost 0 bases and 3 bases, in that order; junction bases with no gene match: 2. Germline loops: CDR1 MNHEY, CDR2 SVGAGI. Here the CDR3 DNA reads TGTGCCAGCAGTTACTCGACTAGCGGGCTCTACAATGAGCAGTTCTTC. As protein: CASSYSTSGLYNEQFF.

Only one count was recorded for this clone. The chain links TRBV6-5 to TRBJ1-5; 9 positions match TRBD1. Losses at the gene ends were 6 bases for V and 6 bases for J; bases not matched to a gene: 9. Per germline, CDR1 MNHEY and CDR2 SVGAGI. The CDR3 loop spans 15 amino acids. The CDR3 DNA is TGTGCCAGCAGCTCTACCGGGACAGGGAGTCAGCCCCAGCATTTT. This codes for CASSSTGTGSQPQHF.

The rearrangement links TRBV6-1 to TRBJ1-2, with 7 positions matching TRBD1. The CDR3 is 17 amino acids. V shed 1 base, J shed 2 bases, and the junction held 10 bases outside the gene matches. Germline assignment: CDR1 MNHNS and CDR2 SASEGT. DNA for the CDR3: TGTGCCAGCAGTGAAGGACGAAACAGGGGAACGAACTATGGCTACACCTTC. Translated: CASSEGRNRGTNYGYTF.

Sample share makes this clone medium-sized. Other DNA sequences in the same sample also yield this CDR3. The chain has TRBV5-1 and TRBJ2-1; 9 nucleotides agree with TRBD2. J was trimmed by 4 bases and V by 2 bases; bases with no gene match: 1. The germline CDR1 and CDR2 sequences are SGHRS and YFSETQ. The CDR3 runs to 14 residues. Here the CDR3 DNA reads TGCGCCAGCAGCTTAAGCGGGGGGTACAATGAGCAGTTCTTC. Its protein product is CASSLSGGYNEQFF.

This sequence joins TRBV5-4 and TRBJ2-1, with a possible D match to TRBD1 (6 bases). Germline values: CDR1 SGHNT, CDR2 YYREEE (reference sequence). The CDR3 runs to 13 residues. V shed 1 base and J shed 10 bases, with 12 bases lying between them. CDR3 loop: CASSLPIGTEQFF. The CDR3 bases are TGTGCCAGCAGCTTGCCTATAGGGACAGAGCAGTTCTTC.

The J gene is TRBJ2-1, the V gene TRBV5-6; TRBD2 might be the D (5 bases). This CDR3 is 14 amino acids long. V dropped 1 base and J dropped 3 bases, with 8 bases sitting between them. Germline V lookup: CDR1 SGHDT, CDR2 YYEEEE. CDR3 sequence reads: CASSLRRNYNEQFF. CDR3 coding DNA: TGTGCCAGCAGCTTGAGGAGGAACTACAATGAGCAGTTCTTC. Combining the CDR3 with reference TRBV5-6 and TRBJ2-1 gives the whole variable domain DAGVTQSPTHLIKTRGQQVTLRCSPKSGHDTVSWYQQALGQGPQFIFQYYEEEERQRGNFPDRFSGHQFPNYSSELNVNALLLGDSALYLCASSLRRNYNEQFFGPGTRLTVL.

The rearrangement uses TRBV5-1 and TRBJ1-5; tentative D call: TRBD1 (5 bases). Germline lookup yields CDR1 SGHRS and CDR2 YFSETQ. With 0 bases removed from V and 8 bases from J, the gap between germline ends came to 15 bases. This CDR3 spans 15 amino acids. The chain's CDR3 is CASSLEGGVWEPQHF. In nucleotides, the CDR3 is TGCGCCAGCAGCTTGGAAGGAGGGGTCTGGGAGCCCCAGCATTTT.

The J gene is TRBJ2-7, the V gene TRBV9, with 7 bases lining up with TRBD1. CDR1 SGDLS and CDR2 YYNGEE come from the germline V gene. The V segment lost 4 bases and the J segment 3 bases; nucleotides outside the gene matches: 10. The CDR3 runs to 15 residues. In nucleotides, the CDR3 is TGTGCCAGCAGCTCGTCAGCCGGGACAGACTACGAGCAGTACTTC. It codes for CASSSSAGTDYEQYF.

The chain combines TRBV7-6 with TRBJ2-3; D is unresolved. Germline CDR1 is SGHVS and CDR2 is FNYEAQ. The V end was cut by 5 bases, the J end by 2 bases, with 5 bases between. CDR3 length: 12 residues. The CDR3 reads CASSLYTDTQYF. The CDR3 nucleotides read TGTGCCAGCAGCCTCTACACAGATACGCAGTATTTT.

The chain has TRBV18 and TRBJ1-1; D may be TRBD1 (6 bases). The CDR3 contains 14 residues. Deletions cut 5 bases from V and 1 base from J, with 11 bases between. Germline V gene data show CDR1 as KGHSH and CDR2 as LQKENI. The DNA of the CDR3 is TGTGCCAGCTCAGCTGGACAGAGGAACACTGAAGCTTTCTTT. Translated: CASSAGQRNTEAFF.

The V gene is TRBV5-4, the J gene TRBJ1-2; tentatively, D is TRBD1 (6 bases). The V and J ends lost 4 bases and 4 bases respectively, with 14 bases between them. The CDR3 contains 14 residues. Germline CDR1 is SGHNT and CDR2 is YYREEE (reference sequence). The CDR3: CASSPGTLGYGYTF. The CDR3 DNA sequence: TGTGCCAGCAGCCCAGGGACATTAGGCTATGGCTACACCTTC. Full variable domain (missing parts from reference TRBV5-4 and TRBJ1-2): ETGVTQSPTHLIKTRGQQVTLRCSSQSGHNTVSWYQQALGQGPQFIFQYYREEENGRGNFPPRFSGLQFPNYSSELNVNALELDDSALYLCASSPGTLGYGYTFGSGTRLTVV.

The chain recombines TRBV5-1 with TRBJ2-2; 8 bases align to TRBD1. The CDR3 totals 20 residues. V lost 2 bases and J lost 0; bases outside the gene matches: 15. Germline CDR1 SGHRS, CDR2 YFSETQ. The CDR3 nucleotides read TGCGCCAGCAGCTTTATGATGGGAAGACAGGGGATCGCGAACACCGGGGAGCTGTTTTTT. Protein: CASSFMMGRQGIANTGELFF.

V and J are TRBV7-3 and TRBJ1-4, with 12 bases matching TRBD1. Germline CDR1 is SGHTA and CDR2 is FQGTGA. V lost 4 bases to trimming and J lost 7 bases; unmatched junction nucleotides: 4. The CDR3 totals 15 residues. DNA of the CDR3: TGTGCCAGCAGCTCAGGGACAGGGGGCTTTGAAAAACTGTTTTTT. Amino acid sequence: CASSSGTGGFEKLFF.

This clone occurred a few times. V and J are TRBV6-6 and TRBJ2-7; D is ambiguous. CDR3 size: 12 residues. V lost 5 bases to trimming and J lost 3 bases, with 8 bases between them. Germline V lookup: CDR1 MNHNY, CDR2 SVGAGI (reference sequence). CDR3 coding DNA: TGTGCCAGCAGTGAGACGGGCTACGAGCAGTACTTC. It encodes CASSETGYEQYF.

The genes are TRBV19 and TRBJ1-2, with 7 nucleotides matching TRBD1. The CDR3 contains 14 residues. V lost 5 bases, J lost 2 bases, and 5 bases stayed unmatched. The germline gives CDR1 LNHDA, CDR2 SQIVND (reference sequence). CDR3 sequence (DNA): TGTGCCAGTAGTGAAAGACAGGGAAACTATGGCTACACCTTC. Translation gives CASSERQGNYGYTF.